This T cell receptor beta chain was obtained from a study of OX40 agonist ivuxolimab in advanced cancers. About the study: Mean age approximately 55 years, range about 23 to 80; 82.7% male.

The germline CDR1 and CDR2 sequences are SGHNT and YENEEA. The CDR3 has 14 residues. Deletions cut 1 base from V and 0 bases from J, with 5 bases between. Clones were sequenced by immunoSEQ multiplex PCR, and TCRdb holds only the in-frame ones, with some missing. The top ten clones hold around 1.5% of a sample with about 54,000 clones, more than 85% of them seen once. Of note for this clone: What it binds is not known.

The study's findings and limits: Partial responders treated at 0.1-3.0 mg/kg exhibited clonal expansion among the lowest measured. Part of the nonresponder group also had normalized T-cell clonal expansion that was low. Researchers report that CD8+ T cells had, on average, more expanded clones than CD4+.

The chain combines TRBV11-3 with TRBJ2-3; D remains ambiguous. The material was CD4+ or CD8+ T cells sorted from blood, obtained in a trial of the OX40 agonist ivuxolimab. The clonotype was recovered from an adult with an advanced solid tumor such as melanoma, head and neck, liver or kidney cancer. CDR3 nucleotide sequence: TGTGCCAGCAGCTTAGGAGCAAGCACAGATACGCAGTATTTT. Translating gives CASSLGASTDTQYF.